The entry below gives a single TCR beta chain sequence along with its context. The antigen it binds to is not known. Base qualities were left out, and no much larger clone turns up one base away. This record belongs to a study of blood T cell repertoires in COVID-19 (TCRdb year 2020). Context from the whole study: Collaborator samples came from the United States, Italy and Spain and covered acute and convalescent phases of COVID-19. The material from the prospective study consisted of cDNA or gDNA derived from T cells, B-cell-depleted T cells, or PBMCs. The dataset comprised deeply sampled blood TCRbeta repertoires from subjects exposed to, actively infected with, or recovered from COVID-19. The repertoires were released in a freely available public database meant as a resource for research on the immune response to SARS-CoV-2. Samples were obtained from the ongoing ImmuneRACE study (first 160 participants) and from about 1,300 subjects provided by 6 global collaborators. A de-identified subject ID, COVID-19 status, age in years and sex were almost always included in the sample metadata. Where HLA class I and class II types were available, the types were taken from metadata supplied by the sample provider, not from assay-based typing.

The immunoSEQ Assay, a bias-controlled multiplex PCR, was used to amplify TCRbeta CDR3 regions from genomic DNA. For the original study's pipeline: Nucleated cell counts per sample were estimated from amplification of reference gene primers within the assay. To quantify the absolute abundance of each unique TCRbeta CDR3 rearrangement, sequence reads were collapsed and filtered. For each sample, productive Simpson clonality was calculated by taking the square root of Simpson's diversity index across productive rearrangements. TCRdb took over this immuneACCESS table, retaining in-frame rearrangements with V and J assigned. Such tables are incomplete; in checked studies, under half of the missing clones stem from an unresolved V gene, and the remainder is unexplained. V and J calls and clone size are those listed in that table; D and trimming were worked out from the DNA. The sample table records around 63,000 clones; approximately 88% of these occur just once. Clones ranked in the top ten supply about 3.2% of the sample.

The CDR3, cysteine through phenylalanine, is 15 amino acids long. The read is trimmed to its CDR3 DNA, 45 bases read in frame from base 1. CDR1 is given as LNHDA and CDR2 as SQIVND, both from the germline V gene (reference sequence). For this chain, trimming is 8 bases at the V end and 2 bases at the J end, and the number of junction bases without a gene match is 4. The paper's findings and limits, for the study overall: The quantity of clinical and demographic metadata differed by source and by participant and was supplied without curation.

Collaborating institutions collected whole blood in K2EDTA tubes following their own protocols. For TCRbeta analysis, collaborator samples were shipped as frozen whole blood, as isolated PBMCs, or as DNA extracted from either sample type. Sequenced material: peripheral blood. The TCR sequence derives from a man in his fifties with active COVID-19. The rearranged segments are TRBV19 and TRBJ1-3; 12 junctional bases match TRBD1. The CDR3 corresponds to CASEGQGAAGNTIYF. The DNA sequence is as follows: TGTGCCAGTGAGGGACAGGGGGCGGCTGGAAACACCATATATTTT.